This T cell receptor (beta chain) comes out of a study of OX40 agonist ivuxolimab in advanced cancers. Across the study: Patients with hepatocellular carcinoma, melanoma, renal cell or head and neck cancer made up the dose-escalation patients. The study, taken as a whole, reports: Researchers did not determine the expanded peripheral T cells' antigen specificity. Expanded clones tended on average to be more numerous among CD8+ T cells than CD4+.

For this clone: Its antigen is still unknown.

Sequencing was performed with immunoSEQ multiplex PCR; in TCRdb, only in-frame clones are kept and a portion is missing. The sample lists about 100,000 clones, around 90% occurring once. The origin of this receptor is an adult with an advanced solid tumor such as melanoma, head and neck, liver or kidney cancer. The source material was CD4+ or CD8+ T cells sorted from blood, sampled in a trial of the OX40 agonist ivuxolimab.

The CDR3 nucleotides read TGTGCCAGCAAGGAGGGGTTCGCGACTAACTATGGCTACACCTTC. This sequence encodes CASKEGFATNYGYTF. This chain links TRBV27 with TRBJ1-2; D might be TRBD1 (5 bases). Looked up from germline, CDR1 is MNHEY and CDR2 is SMNVEV (reference sequence). V gave up 7 bases and J gave up 0 bases, with 15 bases separating them. CDR3 length: 15 amino acids.